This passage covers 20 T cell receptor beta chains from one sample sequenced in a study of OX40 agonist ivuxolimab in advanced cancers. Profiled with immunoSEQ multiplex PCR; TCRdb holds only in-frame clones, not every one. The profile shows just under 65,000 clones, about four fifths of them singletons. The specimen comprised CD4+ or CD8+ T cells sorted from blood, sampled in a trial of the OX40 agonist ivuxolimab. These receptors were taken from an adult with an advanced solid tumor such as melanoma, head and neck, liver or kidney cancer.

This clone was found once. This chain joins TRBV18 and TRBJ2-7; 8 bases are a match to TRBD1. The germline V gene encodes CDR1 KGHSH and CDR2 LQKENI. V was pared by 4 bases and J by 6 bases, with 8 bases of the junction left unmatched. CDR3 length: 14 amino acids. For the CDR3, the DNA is TGTGCCAGCTCACTATCAATGACAGGGGTCGAGCAGTACTTC. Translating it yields CASSLSMTGVEQYF.

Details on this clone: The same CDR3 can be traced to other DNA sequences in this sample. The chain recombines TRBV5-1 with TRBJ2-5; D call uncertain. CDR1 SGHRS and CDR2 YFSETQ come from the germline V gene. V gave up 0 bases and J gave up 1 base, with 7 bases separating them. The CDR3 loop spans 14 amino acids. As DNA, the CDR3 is TGCGCCAGCAGCTTGGAGGGCCCCCAAGAGACCCAGTACTTC. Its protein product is CASSLEGPQETQYF.

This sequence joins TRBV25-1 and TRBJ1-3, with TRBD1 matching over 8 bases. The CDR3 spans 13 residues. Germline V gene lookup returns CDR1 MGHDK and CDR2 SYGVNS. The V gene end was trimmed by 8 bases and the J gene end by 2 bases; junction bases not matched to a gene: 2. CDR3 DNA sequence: TGTGCCAGCGCACAGGGGGCTGGAAACACCATATATTTT. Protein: CASAQGAGNTIYF.

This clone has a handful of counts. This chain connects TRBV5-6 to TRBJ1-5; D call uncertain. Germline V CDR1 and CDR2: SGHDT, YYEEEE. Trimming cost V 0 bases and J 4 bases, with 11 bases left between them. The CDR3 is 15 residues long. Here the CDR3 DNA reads TGTGCCAGCAGCTTGGGACCGCTCGGGAATCAGCCCCAGCATTTT. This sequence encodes CASSLGPLGNQPQHF.

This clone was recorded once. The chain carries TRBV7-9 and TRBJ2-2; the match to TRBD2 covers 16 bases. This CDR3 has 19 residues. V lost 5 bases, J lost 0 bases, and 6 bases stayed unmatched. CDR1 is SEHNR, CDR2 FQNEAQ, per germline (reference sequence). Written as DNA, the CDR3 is TGTGCCAGCAGCCCCGGGACTAGCGGGAGGGCCCCGAACACCGGGGAGCTGTTTTTT. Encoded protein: CASSPGTSGRAPNTGELFF.

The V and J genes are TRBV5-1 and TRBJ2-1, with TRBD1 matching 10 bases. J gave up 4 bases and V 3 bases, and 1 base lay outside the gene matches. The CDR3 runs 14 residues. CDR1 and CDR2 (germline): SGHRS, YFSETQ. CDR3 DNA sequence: TGCGCCAGCAGCTCGGGACAGGGGTACAATGAGCAGTTCTTC. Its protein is CASSSGQGYNEQFF.

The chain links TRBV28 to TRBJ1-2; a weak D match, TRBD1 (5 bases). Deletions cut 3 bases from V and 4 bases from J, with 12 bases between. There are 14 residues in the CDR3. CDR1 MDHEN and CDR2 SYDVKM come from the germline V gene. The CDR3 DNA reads TGTGCCAGCAGTTTCTCCGGGGGAGGCTATGGCTACACCTTC. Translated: CASSFSGGGYGYTF.

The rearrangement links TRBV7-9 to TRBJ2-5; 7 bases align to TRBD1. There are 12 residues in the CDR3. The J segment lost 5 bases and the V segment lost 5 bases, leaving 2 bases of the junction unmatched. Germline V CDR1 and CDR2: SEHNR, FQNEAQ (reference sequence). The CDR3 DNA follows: TGTGCCAGCAGCCCGACAGGGGAGACCCAGTACTTC. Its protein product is CASSPTGETQYF.

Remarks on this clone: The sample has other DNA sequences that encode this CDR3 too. The CDR3 bases are TGTGCCAGCAGCCCCGGGCCGAACTACGAGCAGTACTTC. Its protein is CASSPGPNYEQYF. J is TRBJ2-7 and V is TRBV7-6, with no clear D. V was cut by 5 bases and J by 3 bases, with 11 bases left in between. Germline assignment: CDR1 SGHVS and CDR2 FNYEAQ. The CDR3 runs to 13 residues.

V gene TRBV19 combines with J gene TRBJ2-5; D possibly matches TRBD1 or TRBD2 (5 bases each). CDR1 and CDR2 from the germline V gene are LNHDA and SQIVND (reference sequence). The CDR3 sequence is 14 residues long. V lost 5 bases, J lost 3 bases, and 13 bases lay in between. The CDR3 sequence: CASSPRGAEETQYF. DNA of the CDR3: TGTGCCAGTAGTCCCAGAGGGGCGGAAGAGACCCAGTACTTC.

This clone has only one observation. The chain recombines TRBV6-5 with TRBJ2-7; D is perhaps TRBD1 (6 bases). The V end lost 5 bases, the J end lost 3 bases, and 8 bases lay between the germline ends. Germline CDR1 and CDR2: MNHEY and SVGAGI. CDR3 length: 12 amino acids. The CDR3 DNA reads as TGTGCCAGCAGTGACAGGCGCTACGAGCAGTACTTC. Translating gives CASSDRRYEQYF.

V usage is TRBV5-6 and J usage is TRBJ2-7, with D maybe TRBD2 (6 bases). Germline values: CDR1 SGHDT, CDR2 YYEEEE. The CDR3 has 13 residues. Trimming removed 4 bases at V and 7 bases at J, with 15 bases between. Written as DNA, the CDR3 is TGTGCCAGCAGCACCTGGGGGGTGGGAGAGCAGTACTTC. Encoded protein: CASSTWGVGEQYF. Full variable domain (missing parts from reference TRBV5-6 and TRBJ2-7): DAGVTQSPTHLIKTRGQQVTLRCSPKSGHDTVSWYQQALGQGPQFIFQYYEEEERQRGNFPDRFSGHQFPNYSSELNVNALLLGDSALYLCASSTWGVGEQYFGPGTRLTVT.

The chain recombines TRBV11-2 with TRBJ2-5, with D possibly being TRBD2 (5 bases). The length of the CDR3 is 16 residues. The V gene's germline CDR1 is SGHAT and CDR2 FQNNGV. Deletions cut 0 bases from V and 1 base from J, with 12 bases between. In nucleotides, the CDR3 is TGTGCCAGCAGCTTAGAGAGGGTCCCCACCCAAGAGACCCAGTACTTC. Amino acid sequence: CASSLERVPTQETQYF.

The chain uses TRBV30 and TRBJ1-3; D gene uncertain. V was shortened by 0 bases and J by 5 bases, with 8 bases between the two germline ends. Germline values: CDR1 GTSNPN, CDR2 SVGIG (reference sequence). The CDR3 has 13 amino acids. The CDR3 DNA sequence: TGTGCCTGGAGTGTGAACGGTCGAAACACCATATATTTT. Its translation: CAWSVNGRNTIYF.

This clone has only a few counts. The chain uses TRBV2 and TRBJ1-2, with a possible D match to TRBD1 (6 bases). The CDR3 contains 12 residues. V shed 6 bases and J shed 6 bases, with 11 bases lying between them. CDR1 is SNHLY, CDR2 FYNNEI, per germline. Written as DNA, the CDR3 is TGTGCCAGCAGGCGGACAGTTGATGGCTACACCTTC. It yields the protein CASRRTVDGYTF.

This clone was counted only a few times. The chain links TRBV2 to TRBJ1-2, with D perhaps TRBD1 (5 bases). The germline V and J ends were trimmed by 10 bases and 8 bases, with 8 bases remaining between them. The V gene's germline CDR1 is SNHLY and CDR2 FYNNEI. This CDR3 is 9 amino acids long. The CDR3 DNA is TGTGCCACACGGGGGGGCTACACCTTC. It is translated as CATRGGYTF.

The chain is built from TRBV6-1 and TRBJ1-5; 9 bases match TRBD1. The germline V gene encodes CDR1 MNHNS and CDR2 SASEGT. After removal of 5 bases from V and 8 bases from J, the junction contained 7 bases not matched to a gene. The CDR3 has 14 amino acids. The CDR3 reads CASSFPTGGEPQHF. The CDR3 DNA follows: TGTGCCAGCAGTTTCCCGACAGGGGGGGAGCCCCAGCATTTT.

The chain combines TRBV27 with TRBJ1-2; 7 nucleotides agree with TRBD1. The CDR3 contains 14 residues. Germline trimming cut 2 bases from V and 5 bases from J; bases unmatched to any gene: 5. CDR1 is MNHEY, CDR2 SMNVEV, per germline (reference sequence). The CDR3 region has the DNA TGTGCCAGCAGTTTAGGGGGACAGCCTTATGGCTACACCTTC. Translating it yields CASSLGGQPYGYTF.

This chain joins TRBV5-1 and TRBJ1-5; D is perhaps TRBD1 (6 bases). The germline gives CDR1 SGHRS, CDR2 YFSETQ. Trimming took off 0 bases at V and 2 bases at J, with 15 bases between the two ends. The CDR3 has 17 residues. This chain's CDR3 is CASSLGSGGAGNQPQHF. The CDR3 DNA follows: TGCGCCAGCAGCTTGGGATCGGGGGGCGCAGGCAATCAGCCCCAGCATTTT.

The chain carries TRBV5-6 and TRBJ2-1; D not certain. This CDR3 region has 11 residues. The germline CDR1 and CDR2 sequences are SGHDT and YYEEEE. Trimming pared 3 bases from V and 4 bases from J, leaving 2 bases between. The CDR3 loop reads CASSWYNEQFF. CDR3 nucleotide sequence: TGTGCCAGCAGCTGGTACAATGAGCAGTTCTTC.